The rows below give T cell receptor beta chains drawn from one sample of a study of cytomegalovirus exposure and HLA in healthy donors. Profiled with immunoSEQ multiplex PCR; TCRdb holds only in-frame clones, not every one. Counted here are 110,000 or so clones, 10% to 15% occurring once; the ten biggest clones make up approximately 16%. The material sequenced was PBMCs. The receptors stem from a man in his forties in good health and CMV-seropositive. The CDR3 runs from the conserved cysteine through the conserved F or W. The D gene is left open where the match is weak. Rows may omit the clone size; those that give it use once, few, many or a size class.

d_call,v_call,clone_size,j_call,cdr3_aa,cdr3_nt
TRBD1,TRBV7-8,few,TRBJ1-2,CASSKRDSRAGYTF,TGTGCCAGCAGCAAACGGGACAGTCGGGCCGGCTACACCTTC
-,TRBV5-8,few,TRBJ2-5,CASSFGDRGSETQYF,TGTGCCAGCAGCTTTGGGGATCGGGGGAGTGAGACCCAGTACTTC
-,TRBV29-1,few,TRBJ2-7,CSSQTRDTGEQYF,TGCAGCAGCCAGACCCGGGACACGGGAGAGCAGTACTTC
TRBD2,TRBV5-1,-,TRBJ2-5,CASAPQVAGSGETQYF,TGCGCCAGCGCACCACAGGTAGCGGGATCGGGGGAGACCCAGTACTTC
TRBD2,TRBV10-1,-,TRBJ2-7,CASSASGSNYEQYF,TGCGCCAGCAGCGCAAGCGGGAGTAACTACGAGCAGTACTTC
-,TRBV5-6,many,TRBJ1-4,CASSKPGHPTNEKLFF,TGTGCCAGCAGCAAACCGGGACACCCAACTAATGAAAAACTGTTTTTT
TRBD1,TRBV7-9,few,TRBJ2-7,CASSKPGQSYEQYF,TGTGCCAGCAGCAAACCGGGACAGTCCTACGAGCAGTACTTC
TRBD2,TRBV5-1,-,TRBJ2-1,CASSLVVGGPYNEQFF,TGCGCCAGCAGCTTGGTGGTGGGAGGGCCCTACAATGAGCAGTTCTTC
TRBD1,TRBV5-4,-,TRBJ2-5,CASSLGTGRVETQYF,TGTGCCAGCAGCCTGGGGACAGGGAGGGTGGAGACCCAGTACTTC
TRBD1,TRBV18,-,TRBJ1-1,CASSPAGGLKNTEAFF,TGTGCCAGCTCACCCGCAGGGGGACTTAAGAACACTGAAGCTTTCTTT
TRBD1,TRBV15,few,TRBJ2-7,CATSRGSGTGYYEQYF,TGTGCCACCAGCAGGGGTTCCGGGACAGGGTACTACGAGCAGTACTTC
TRBD2,TRBV19,-,TRBJ2-1,CASSIESASGSHNEQFF,TGTGCCAGTAGTATAGAGTCGGCTAGCGGGAGTCACAATGAGCAGTTCTTC
-,TRBV2,-,TRBJ1-2,CASSSGRYGYTF,TGTGCCAGCAGTTCAGGGCGCTATGGCTACACCTTC
TRBD2,TRBV6-6,-,TRBJ2-3,CASMWGEGLPDTQYF,TGTGCCAGCATGTGGGGGGAGGGCCTCCCAGATACGCAGTATTTT
-,TRBV5-1,-,TRBJ2-1,CASSLVAVNEQFF,TGCGCCAGCAGCCTGGTAGCGGTCAATGAGCAGTTCTTC
-,TRBV10-3,-,TRBJ2-7,CASHAEGNSYEQYF,TGTGCCAGCCATGCGGAGGGCAATTCCTACGAGCAGTACTTC
-,TRBV4-1,few,TRBJ2-2,CASSQEGRASWGGELFF,TGCGCCAGCAGCCAAGAAGGACGGGCTAGCTGGGGCGGGGAGCTGTTTTTT
-,TRBV29-1,-,TRBJ2-3,CSVEDLVGVISDTQYF,TGCAGCGTTGAAGATCTTGTCGGGGTTATTTCAGATACGCAGTATTTT
-,TRBV6-1,few,TRBJ2-1,CASTNFFNEQFF,TGTGCCAGCACCAATTTTTTCAATGAGCAGTTCTTC
-,TRBV7-2,few,TRBJ2-1,CASSLGVWGFNEQFF,TGTGCCAGCAGCTTAGGGGTTTGGGGCTTCAATGAGCAGTTCTTC
TRBD2,TRBV19,once,TRBJ2-1,CASTKLAGSPNEQFF,TGTGCCAGTACCAAACTAGCGGGGAGCCCCAATGAGCAGTTCTTC
TRBD2,TRBV4-1,-,TRBJ2-5,CASSQEVGGGGTWRTQYF,TGCGCCAGCAGCCAAGAGGTCGGGGGGGGAGGTACATGGAGGACCCAGTACTTC
-,TRBV7-8,few,TRBJ2-3,CASSLESRSPDTQYF,TGTGCCAGCAGCTTAGAGAGCAGGTCCCCAGATACGCAGTATTTT
-,TRBV7-9,few,TRBJ2-5,CASSTRQDQETQYF,TGTGCCAGCAGCACCCGACAGGACCAAGAGACCCAGTACTTC
TRBD2,TRBV5-4,few,TRBJ2-1,CASSWGRLAGVGEQFF,TGTGCCAGCAGCTGGGGGCGGCTAGCGGGAGTTGGTGAGCAGTTCTTC
TRBD2,TRBV13,-,TRBJ2-3,CASSLREGTDTQYF,TGTGCCAGCAGCCTTAGGGAGGGGACAGATACGCAGTATTTT
-,TRBV11-2,-,TRBJ1-6,CASSLVGKGNSPLHF,TGTGCCAGCAGCCTCGTCGGGAAGGGTAATTCACCCCTCCACTTT
-,TRBV6-5,once,TRBJ2-7,CASSKTGYSYEQYF,TGTGCCAGCAGCAAGACAGGTTACTCCTACGAGCAGTACTTC
TRBD1,TRBV10-3,-,TRBJ2-2,CAIKTGDWAGELFF,TGTGCCATCAAGACAGGGGATTGGGCCGGGGAGCTGTTTTTT
TRBD2,TRBV5-4,few,TRBJ2-7,CASSLAGGQGREQYF,TGTGCCAGCAGCTTGGCGGGGGGGCAGGGGAGAGAGCAGTACTTC
TRBD2,TRBV6-6,-,TRBJ2-7,CASRSSGTSTGYEQYF,TGTGCCAGCAGGTCGTCCGGGACTAGCACTGGCTACGAGCAGTACTTC
-,TRBV9,few,TRBJ1-1,CASSVGGTGSTEAFF,TGTGCCAGCAGCGTAGGAGGCACTGGAAGTACTGAAGCTTTCTTT
-,TRBV5-8,few,TRBJ2-5,CASNPGGLQETQYF,TGTGCCAGCAACCCGGGGGGCCTCCAAGAGACCCAGTACTTC
-,TRBV28,-,TRBJ1-1,CASSLGREAFF,TGTGCCAGCAGTTTAGGCAGGGAAGCTTTCTTT
-,TRBV6-6,-,TRBJ2-7,CASSLREQFDEQYF,TGTGCCAGCAGCCTACGGGAACAATTCGACGAGCAGTACTTC
-,TRBV5-4,few,TRBJ2-3,CASSFSSTDTQYF,TGTGCCAGCAGCTTTTCTAGCACAGATACGCAGTATTTT
TRBD1,TRBV29-1,-,TRBJ1-1,CSVVARGLMNTEAFF,TGCAGCGTTGTAGCCAGGGGGTTAATGAACACTGAAGCTTTCTTT
-,TRBV7-3,few,TRBJ2-6,CASSYGNSGANVLTF,TGTGCCAGCAGCTACGGGAACTCTGGGGCCAACGTCCTGACTTTC
TRBD1,TRBV19,-,TRBJ1-2,CASSDRPGQNYGYTF,TGTGCCAGTAGTGACCGACCGGGACAGAACTATGGCTACACCTTC
TRBD1,TRBV10-2,-,TRBJ1-2,CASCSTGGSTGYTF,TGCGCCAGCTGCTCGACAGGGGGCTCAACAGGCTACACCTTC
-,TRBV27,-,TRBJ1-4,CASSPNNEKLFF,TGTGCCAGCAGTCCAAATAATGAAAAACTGTTTTTT
TRBD1,TRBV5-1,few,TRBJ1-2,CASSLDRGQDGYTF,TGCGCCAGCAGCCTGGACAGGGGGCAGGATGGCTACACCTTC
-,TRBV19,-,TRBJ2-5,CASSIDRSSLETQYF,TGTGCCAGTAGTATAGACAGGTCAAGTTTGGAGACCCAGTACTTC
-,TRBV9,-,TRBJ2-5,CASSPPPGRGGETQYF,TGTGCCAGCAGCCCACCTCCCGGGAGAGGAGGAGAGACCCAGTACTTC
-,TRBV30,few,TRBJ1-1,CAWSRGRGTEAFF,TGTGCCTGGAGTAGGGGCCGCGGCACTGAAGCTTTCTTT
-,TRBV2,-,TRBJ2-5,CASVTGYQETQYF,TGTGCCAGCGTAACAGGGTACCAAGAGACCCAGTACTTC
TRBD2,TRBV5-6,few,TRBJ2-7,CASSLASLAGVYEQYF,TGTGCCAGCAGCTTGGCCAGCCTAGCGGGAGTATACGAGCAGTACTTC
TRBD1,TRBV27,few,TRBJ1-2,CASSLRDRGPDGYTF,TGTGCCAGCAGTTTACGGGACAGGGGGCCGGATGGCTACACCTTC
-,TRBV5-1,-,TRBJ2-7,CASSVDNFSYEQYF,TGCGCCAGCAGCGTCGACAATTTCTCCTACGAGCAGTACTTC
-,TRBV5-5,few,TRBJ1-5,CASSSWAPRGQPQHF,TGTGCCAGCAGCTCATGGGCCCCTCGGGGACAGCCCCAGCATTTT
-,TRBV21-1,once,TRBJ1-2,CASNKRGGKAYGYTF,TGTGCCAGCAACAAAAGGGGGGGCAAGGCCTATGGCTACACCTTC